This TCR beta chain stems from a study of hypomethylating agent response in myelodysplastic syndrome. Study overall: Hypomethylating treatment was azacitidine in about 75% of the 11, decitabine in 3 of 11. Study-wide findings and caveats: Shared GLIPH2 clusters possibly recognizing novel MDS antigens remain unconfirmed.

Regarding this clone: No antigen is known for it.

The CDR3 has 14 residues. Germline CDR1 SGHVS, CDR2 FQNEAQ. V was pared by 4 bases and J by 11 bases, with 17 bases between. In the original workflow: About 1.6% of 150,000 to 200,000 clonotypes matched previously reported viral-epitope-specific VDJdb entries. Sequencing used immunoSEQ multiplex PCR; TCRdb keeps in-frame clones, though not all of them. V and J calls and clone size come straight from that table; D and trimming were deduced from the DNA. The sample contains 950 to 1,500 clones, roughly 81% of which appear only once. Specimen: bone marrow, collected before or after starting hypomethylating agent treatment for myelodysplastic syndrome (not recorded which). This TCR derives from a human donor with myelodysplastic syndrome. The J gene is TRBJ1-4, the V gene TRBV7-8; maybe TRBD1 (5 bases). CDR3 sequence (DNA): TGTGCCAGCAGCTCCGACCTCCAGGGCGCCAAACTGTTTTTT. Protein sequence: CASSSDLQGAKLFF.